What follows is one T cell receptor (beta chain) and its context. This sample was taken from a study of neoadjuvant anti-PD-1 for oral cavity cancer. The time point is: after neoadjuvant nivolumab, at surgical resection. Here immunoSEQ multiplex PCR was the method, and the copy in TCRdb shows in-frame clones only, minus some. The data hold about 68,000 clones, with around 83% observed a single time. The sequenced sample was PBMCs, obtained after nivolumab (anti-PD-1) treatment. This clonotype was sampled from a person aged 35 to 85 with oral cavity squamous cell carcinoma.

The CDR3 nucleotides are TGTGCCAGCAGCTTGGGGAGCTATAGCAATCAGCCCCAGCATTTT. Residues: CASSLGSYSNQPQHF. This chain connects TRBV5-5 to TRBJ1-5; D is undetermined. The CDR3 is 15 residues long. Between the trimmed V and J ends, which lost 0 bases and 0 bases, there was a span of 7 bases. Germline CDR1 and CDR2: SGHKS and YYEKEE (reference sequence).